One sample yielded the 9 T cell receptor beta chains listed below, sequenced in a study of CXCR3-negative and CXCR3-positive naive CD8 T cells. UMI labels and 5' RACE were used to prepare the TRB cDNA libraries. TCRdb reprocessed the 5' RACE reads; each CDR3 protein has one entry and no DNA is given. This sample's table has approximately 88,000 distinct CDR3 sequences. Specimen: naive CXCR3- CD8+ T cells from blood. This sample's subset: CD45RO-CCR7+CD27+CD95- naive CD8+ T cells lacking CXCR3 (TNR3-). The source is a human donor in good health. Some clones in this sample may be carry-over from other donors' samples.

The chain uses TRBV10-3 and TRBJ2-7; the D call from TCRdb, TRBD1, cannot be confirmed without DNA. Germline V lookup: CDR1 ENHRY, CDR2 SYGVKD. The CDR3 runs to 13 residues. CDR3 loop: CACGTGAVHEQYF.

This chain uses TRBV2 with TRBJ2-7; the TRBD1 assignment by TCRdb is unverifiable without DNA. Looked up from germline, CDR1 is SNHLY and CDR2 is FYNNEI. The CDR3 is 11 amino acids. The CDR3 reads CARGTEDEQYF.

The rearrangement links TRBV6-5 to TRBJ2-1. CDR1 and CDR2 from the germline V gene are MNHEY and SVGAGI. The CDR3 is 14 residues long. The CDR3 region is CASSYVLSSDEQFF.

The chain joins TRBV29-1 to TRBJ2-5; TCRdb names TRBD2, which stays unverified in the absence of DNA. Germline assignment: CDR1 SQVTM and CDR2 ANQGSEA. This CDR3 region has 14 residues. This CDR3 reads CSARPSADQETQYF.

V gene TRBV29-1 combines with J gene TRBJ2-7; TCRdb calls TRBD2, which cannot be checked without DNA. The CDR3 length is 11 residues. Per the germline V gene, CDR1 is SQVTM and CDR2 is ANQGSEA. The CDR3 sequence: CSVDWEDEQYF.

The chain employs TRBV15 and TRBJ1-2; TCRdb proposes TRBD1, but this gene call is untestable without DNA. This CDR3 has 14 residues. The germline CDR1 and CDR2 sequences are LNHNV and YYDKDF (reference sequence). The CDR3: CATSRDKDSLGYTF.

V usage is TRBV12-3 or TRBV12-4 and J usage is TRBJ1-5; TCRdb gives TRBD1 as the D gene, but with no DNA this cannot be confirmed. The CDR3 covers 14 residues. CDR3 loop: CASSWTVFGQPQHF.

The rearrangement uses TRBV29-1 and TRBJ1-5. Germline lookup yields CDR1 SQVTM and CDR2 ANQGSEA. This CDR3 has 14 amino acids. CDR3 loop: CSVEAEGFGQPQHF.

The chain has TRBV28 and TRBJ1-5; TCRdb outputs TRBD1, but without DNA this stays unchecked. CDR1 MDHEN and CDR2 SYDVKM come from the germline V gene. The CDR3 contains 18 residues. The CDR3 loop is CASRHDRVFGFINQPQHF.